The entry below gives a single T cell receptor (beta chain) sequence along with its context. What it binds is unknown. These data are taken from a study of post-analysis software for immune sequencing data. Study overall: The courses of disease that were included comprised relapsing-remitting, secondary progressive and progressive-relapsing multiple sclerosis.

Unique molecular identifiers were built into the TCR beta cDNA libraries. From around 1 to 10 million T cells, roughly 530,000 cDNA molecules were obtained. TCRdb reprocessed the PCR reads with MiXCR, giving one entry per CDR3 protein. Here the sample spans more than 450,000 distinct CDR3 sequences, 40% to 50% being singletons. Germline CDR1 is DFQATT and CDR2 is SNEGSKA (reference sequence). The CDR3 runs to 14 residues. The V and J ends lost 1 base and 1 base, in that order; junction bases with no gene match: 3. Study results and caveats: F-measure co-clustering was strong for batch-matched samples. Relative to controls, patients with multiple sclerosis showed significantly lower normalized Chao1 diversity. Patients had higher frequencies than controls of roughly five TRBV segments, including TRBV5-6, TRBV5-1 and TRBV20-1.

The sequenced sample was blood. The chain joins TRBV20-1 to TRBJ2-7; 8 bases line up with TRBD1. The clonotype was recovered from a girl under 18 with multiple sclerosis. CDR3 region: CSARVTGVSYEQYF. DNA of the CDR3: TGCAGTGCTAGAGTGACAGGGGTATCCTACGAGCAGTACTTC.